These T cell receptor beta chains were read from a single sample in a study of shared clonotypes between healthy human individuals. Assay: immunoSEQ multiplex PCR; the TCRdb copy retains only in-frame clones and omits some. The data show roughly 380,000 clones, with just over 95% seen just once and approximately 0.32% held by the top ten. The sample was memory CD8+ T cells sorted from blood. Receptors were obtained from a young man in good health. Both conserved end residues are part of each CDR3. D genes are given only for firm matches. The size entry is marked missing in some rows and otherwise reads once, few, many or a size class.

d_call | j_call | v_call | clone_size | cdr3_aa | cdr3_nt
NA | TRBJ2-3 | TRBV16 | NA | CASSQVSQGNTQYF | TGTGCCAGCAGCCAAGTTTCGCAGGGGAATACGCAGTATTTT
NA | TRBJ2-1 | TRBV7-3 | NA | CASSTSGSSYNEQFF | TGTGCCAGCAGCACTTCGGGGTCCTCCTACAATGAGCAGTTCTTC
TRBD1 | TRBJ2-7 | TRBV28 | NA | CASSQRGLYEQYF | TGTGCCAGCAGCCAGAGGGGGCTCTACGAGCAGTACTTC
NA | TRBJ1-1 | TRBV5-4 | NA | CASSRGKGTEAFF | TGTGCCAGCAGCCGAGGGAAGGGAACTGAAGCTTTCTTT
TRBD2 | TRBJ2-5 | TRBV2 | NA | CASRLASGETQYF | TGTGCCAGCAGACTAGCGTCAGGAGAGACCCAGTACTTC
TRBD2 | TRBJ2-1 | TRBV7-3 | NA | CASSSLAGGYNEQFF | TGTGCCAGCAGCTCACTAGCGGGAGGCTACAATGAGCAGTTCTTC
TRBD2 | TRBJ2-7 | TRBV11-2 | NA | CASSRTSGSHEQYF | TGTGCCAGCAGCCGGACTAGCGGGAGCCACGAGCAGTACTTC
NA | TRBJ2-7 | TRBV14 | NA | CASSQDGVHEQYF | TGTGCCAGCAGCCAAGATGGTGTCCACGAGCAGTACTTC
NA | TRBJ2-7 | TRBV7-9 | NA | CASTYRLETNEQYF | TGTGCCAGCACCTATAGACTAGAAACGAACGAGCAGTACTTC
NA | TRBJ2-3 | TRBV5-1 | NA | CASSPGTDTQYF | TGCGCCAGCAGCCCGGGGACAGATACGCAGTATTTT
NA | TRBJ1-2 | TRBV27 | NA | CASSFRLNYGYTF | TGTGCCAGCAGTTTTCGTCTTAACTATGGCTACACCTTC
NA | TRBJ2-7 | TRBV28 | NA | CASRRWGAYEQYF | TGTGCCAGCCGAAGGTGGGGGGCCTACGAGCAGTACTTC
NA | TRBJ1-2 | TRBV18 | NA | CASSPQDSRGYTF | TGTGCCAGCTCACCACAGGACAGCCGGGGCTACACCTTC
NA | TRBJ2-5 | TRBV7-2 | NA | CASSFGRGETQYF | TGTGCCAGCAGCTTCGGCAGGGGTGAGACCCAGTACTTC
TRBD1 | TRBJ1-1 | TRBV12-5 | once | CASALAGGGWGYTEAFF | TGTGCTAGTGCCCTGGCAGGGGGGGGCTGGGGATACACTGAAGCTTTCTTT
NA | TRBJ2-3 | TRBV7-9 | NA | CASRDSPDTQYF | TGTGCCAGCAGAGACAGCCCAGATACGCAGTATTTT
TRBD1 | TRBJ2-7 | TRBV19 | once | CASSMLQGALGEQYF | TGTGCCAGTAGTATGTTACAGGGGGCGCTTGGCGAGCAGTACTTC
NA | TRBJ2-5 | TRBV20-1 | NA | CSANEETQYF | TGCAGTGCTAACGAGGAGACCCAGTACTTC
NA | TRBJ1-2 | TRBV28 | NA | CASSSTVNYGYTF | TGTGCCAGCAGTTCGACAGTTAACTATGGCTACACCTTC
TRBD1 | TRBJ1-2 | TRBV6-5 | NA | CASSYSRQGADGYTF | TGTGCCAGCAGTTACTCTAGGCAGGGGGCTGACGGCTACACCTTC
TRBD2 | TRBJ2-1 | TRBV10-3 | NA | CAISESGTSGLYNEQFF | TGTGCCATCAGTGAGTCTGGGACTAGCGGGCTCTACAATGAGCAGTTCTTC
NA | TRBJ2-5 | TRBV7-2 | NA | CASSLVRDGETQYF | TGTGCCAGCAGCTTAGTGAGGGATGGAGAGACCCAGTACTTC
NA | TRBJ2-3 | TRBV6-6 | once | CASSLAAPMPADTQYF | TGTGCCAGCAGTTTAGCGGCACCTATGCCCGCAGATACGCAGTATTTT
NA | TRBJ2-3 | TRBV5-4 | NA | CASTQGGTGADTQYF | TGTGCCAGCACCCAGGGGGGGACGGGTGCAGATACGCAGTATTTT
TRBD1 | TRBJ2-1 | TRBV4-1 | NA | CASSSTGTGGSNEQFF | TGCGCCAGCAGCTCCACCGGGACAGGGGGGTCCAATGAGCAGTTCTTC
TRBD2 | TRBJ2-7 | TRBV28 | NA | CASSPAGVRYEQYF | TGTGCCAGCAGTCCAGCGGGGGTCCGCTACGAGCAGTACTTC
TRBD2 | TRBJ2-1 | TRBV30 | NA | CAWSVREGDEQFF | TGTGCCTGGAGTGTAAGGGAGGGCGATGAGCAGTTCTTC
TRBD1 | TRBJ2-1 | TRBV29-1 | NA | CSACKGTGGNEQFF | TGCAGCGCTTGTAAGGGGACAGGGGGCAATGAGCAGTTCTTC
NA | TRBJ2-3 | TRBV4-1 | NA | CASSQGAFTDTQYF | TGCGCCAGCAGCCAAGGGGCTTTCACAGATACGCAGTATTTT
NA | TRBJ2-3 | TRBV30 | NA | CAWSMGDTQYF | TGTGCCTGGAGTATGGGGGATACGCAGTATTTT
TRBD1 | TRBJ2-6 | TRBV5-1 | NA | CASSLETGGVSSGANVLTF | TGCGCCAGCAGCTTGGAAACAGGGGGCGTCTCCTCTGGGGCCAACGTCCTGACTTTC
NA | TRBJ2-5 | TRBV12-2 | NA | CASRFKRTRRLQETQYF | TGTGCAAGTCGCTTTAAGAGGACCCGACGGCTCCAAGAGACCCAGTACTTC
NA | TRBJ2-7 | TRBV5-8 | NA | CASRFMEGSEQYF | TGTGCCAGCAGATTTATGGAGGGGTCCGAGCAGTACTTC
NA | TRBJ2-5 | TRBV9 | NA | CASSVDSGWQETQYF | TGTGCCAGCAGCGTAGATTCAGGGTGGCAAGAGACCCAGTACTTC
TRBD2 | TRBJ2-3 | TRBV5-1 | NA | CASSLRGGLAGTDTQYF | TGCGCCAGCAGCTTAAGGGGAGGACTAGCGGGAACAGATACGCAGTATTTT
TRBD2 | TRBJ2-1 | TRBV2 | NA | CASSRTSDEQFF | TGTGCCAGCAGTCGGACTAGCGATGAGCAGTTCTTC
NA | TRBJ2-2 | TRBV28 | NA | CASSQNSEKELFF | TGTGCCAGCAGTCAAAACAGTGAGAAGGAGCTGTTTTTT
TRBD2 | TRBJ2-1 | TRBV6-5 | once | CASSLLAGGSVEQFF | TGTGCCAGCAGTTTGCTAGCGGGAGGGTCGGTTGAGCAGTTCTTC
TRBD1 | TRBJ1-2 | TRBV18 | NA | CASSPPNHRGFMKGYTF | TGTGCCAGCTCACCACCGAACCACAGGGGTTTTATGAAGGGCTACACCTTC
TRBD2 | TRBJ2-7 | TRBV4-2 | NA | CASSQVPSGSSYEQYF | TGTGCCAGCAGCCAAGTCCCTAGCGGGTCCTCCTACGAGCAGTACTTC
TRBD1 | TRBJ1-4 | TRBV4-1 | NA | CASSRRQGDTNEKLFF | TGCGCCAGCAGCCGCCGACAGGGCGATACTAATGAAAAACTGTTTTTT
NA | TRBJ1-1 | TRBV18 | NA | CASSPRAGTNTEAFF | TGTGCCAGCTCACCACGGGCAGGGACGAACACTGAAGCTTTCTTT
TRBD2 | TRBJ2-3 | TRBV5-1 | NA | CASSFLAGSTDTQYF | TGCGCCAGCAGCTTTCTAGCGGGTTCCACAGATACGCAGTATTTT
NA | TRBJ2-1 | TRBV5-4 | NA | CASSLGWAPYNEQFF | TGTGCCAGCAGCTTAGGCTGGGCCCCCTACAATGAGCAGTTCTTC
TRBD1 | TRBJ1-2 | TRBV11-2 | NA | CASSFTGGESYGYTF | TGTGCCAGCAGTTTTACAGGGGGCGAATCCTATGGCTACACCTTC